One T cell receptor beta chain is described in this entry. Its antigen has not been determined. The record has no base qualities; no much larger clone is one base away. A distance of 21 bases separates the germline ends of V and J, which lose 0 bases and 12 bases respectively. CDR1 and CDR2 are read off the germline V gene (reference sequence) as GTSNPN and SVGIG. The CDR3 runs 15 amino acids, cysteine and phenylalanine included. Of the read, only the CDR3 DNA is kept; its 45 bases are in frame from base 1. The receptor library was made with the immunoSEQ multiplex PCR assay. DNA from the cultured and isolated CD4+ T cells underwent TCR beta CDR3 sequencing. From the authors' description of their analysis: Non-productive TCR sequences were discarded, and reads were trimmed to the CDR3 region, with only CDR3s of 7 or more amino acids retained. Antigen-specific clonotypes were identified with the MANAFEST web app by comparing expansion in peptide wells against reference cultures. Positive clones required FDR<0.05 expansion versus reference and all other wells, odds ratio above 5, and frequency above 0.1% in two replicate wells. Clonotypes significantly expanded in SARS-CoV-2 spike wells and in at least one common cold coronavirus spike condition were defined as cross-reactive. Levenshtein distance calculated with the stringdist R package was used to assess CDR3 similarity, and unrooted trees were constructed with ape in R 3.6.1. In TCRdb, the immuneACCESS table is reduced to in-frame sequences with V and J assigned. These tables do not hold every clone; where another copy was compared, an unresolved V gene accounts for under half, and the others remain unexplained. V and J calls and clone size are given by that table; D and trimming were obtained from the DNA. In this sample the table shows tens of thousands of clones, approximately 70% of which occur a single time. The ten biggest clones cover roughly 4% of the sample.

The data derive from a study of vaccination effects on CD4 cells after COVID-19 (dated by TCRdb to 2021 to 2024). Turning to the overall study: Participants received two doses of either the BNT162b2 or the mRNA-1273 mRNA SARS-CoV-2 vaccine. The study compared SARS-CoV-2 spike-specific CD4+ TCR repertoires before and after mRNA vaccination in COVID-19 convalescent patients and infection-naive vaccine recipients. Altogether, around 9 COVID-19 convalescent patients and several SARS-CoV-2-naive healthy vaccine recipients made up the full study. The Oncomine TCR Beta short-read assay on an Illumina iSeq 100 was used to sequence cultures from other donors in the study.

On the study overall, not on this receptor specifically: Clones induced by infection and clones induced by vaccination both contracted markedly at late timepoints after vaccination, which fits with T cell responses waning over time. Among healthy vaccine recipients, nearly all vaccine-induced clones were SARS-CoV-2 mono-reactive, and just 1 of 255 was cross-reactive with common cold coronaviruses. Limitations of the study were the small number of convalescent patients and the absence of early post-infection timepoints.

In the ViraFEST assay, PBMC were stimulated with viral peptide pools, and antigen-specific CD4+ T cell clonotypes were then identified by expansion using TCR sequencing. After roughly 11 days of culture, CD4+ T cells were isolated with the EasySep CD4+ T cell isolation kit. None of the healthy vaccine recipients had a prior SARS-CoV-2 infection, which was confirmed by nucleocapsid antibody tests that came back negative both before and after vaccination. Under 2.5 million PBMC per well were cultured with approximately 10 ug/ml peptides in IMDM containing around 5.3% human AB serum, approximately 10 IU/ml IL-2 and gentamicin. Half of the culture medium was replaced with fresh IL-2-containing medium on days 3 and 7. Unless noted otherwise, every peptide stimulation condition was grown in triplicate wells. Using Ficoll-Paque Plus gradient centrifugation, PBMC were separated from whole blood and then either used fresh or cryopreserved at -140C. Overlapping peptide pools spanned the spike proteins of SARS-CoV-2 and the common cold coronaviruses HCoV-NL63, HCoV-OC43 and HCoV-229E. The QIAamp micro DNA kit was used to extract genomic DNA from the cultured CD4+ T cells.

The rearrangement joined TRBV30 to TRBJ2-1; the D call is possibly TRBD1 or TRBD2, each sharing 7 bases. The sample here was CD4+ T cells from PBMCs cultured with HCoV-OC43 spike peptides, taken before COVID-19 vaccination. The cell subset or site label, as the study defines it: HCoV-OC43 spike overlapping peptide pool stimulation. The TCR sequence derives from a human donor who received a COVID-19 vaccine. The CDR3 here reads CAWSVQDRVLAWQFF. The nucleotides read TGTGCCTGGAGTGTACAAGACAGGGTACTAGCGTGGCAGTTCTTC.